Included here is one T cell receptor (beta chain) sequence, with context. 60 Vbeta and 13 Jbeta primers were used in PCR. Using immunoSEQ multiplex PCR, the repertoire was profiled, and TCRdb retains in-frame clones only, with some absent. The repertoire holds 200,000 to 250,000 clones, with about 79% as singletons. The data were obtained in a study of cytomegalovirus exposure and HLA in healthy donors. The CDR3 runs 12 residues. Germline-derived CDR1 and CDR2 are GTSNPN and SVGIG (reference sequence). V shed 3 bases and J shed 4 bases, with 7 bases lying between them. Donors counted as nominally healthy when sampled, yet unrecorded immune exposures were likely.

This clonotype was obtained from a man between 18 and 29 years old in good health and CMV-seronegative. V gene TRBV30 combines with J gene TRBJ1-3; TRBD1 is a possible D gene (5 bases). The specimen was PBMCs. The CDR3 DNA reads TGTGCCTGGAGCCCAGGGGGAAACACCATATATTTT. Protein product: CAWSPGGNTIYF.